These T cell receptor beta chains were read from a single sample in a study of T-cell reconstitution after alpha-beta-depleted transplantation in children. TCRdb itself ran the PCR reads through MiXCR, one entry per CDR3 protein. Of about 400,000 distinct CDR3 sequences in the sample, approximately 20% were seen once. The sequencing here drew on PBMCs from the stem cell graft donor, taken from the stem cell graft. All receptors derive from a human donor who donated a stem cell graft to a child with acute myeloid leukemia. Both conserved end residues are part of each CDR3. The order of the fields is J gene, clone size, V gene, D gene, CDR3 DNA, CDR3 protein. The D gene is left open where the match is weak. Not all rows give a size; the values are once, few, many and, for expanded clones, a class.

>TRBJ2-2|.|TRBV12-3/TRBV12-4|.
TGTGCCAGCAGTTCCAATGGGGGGAACACCGGGGAGCTGTTTTTT
CASSSNGGNTGELFF
>TRBJ2-7|few|TRBV9|.
TGTGCCAGCAGACCCGAGGCGGGGTCCGGCGAGCAGTACTTC
CASRPEAGSGEQYF
>TRBJ1-1|many|TRBV20-1|.
TGCAGTGCTAGAAGCCCCATCGGTGACACTGAAGCTTTCTTT
CSARSPIGDTEAFF
>TRBJ2-2|.|TRBV9|.
TGTGCCAGCAGCGGTGATCCGGGCACCGGGGAGCTGTTTTTT
CASSGDPGTGELFF
>TRBJ2-2|few|TRBV12-3/TRBV12-4|.
TGTGCCAGCAGATATACTACCGGGGAGCTGTTTTTT
CASRYTTGELFF
>TRBJ2-2|.|TRBV7-7|TRBD2
TGTGCTAGCAGCACAGCGGGAGGAGGCGTCGGGGAGCTGTTTTTT
CASSTAGGGVGELFF
>TRBJ2-7|.|TRBV27|.
TGTGCCAGCAGTTTACAGGCCGTCTTGAGCTCCTACGAGCAGTACTTC
CASSLQAVLSSYEQYF
>TRBJ2-2|.|TRBV5-1|.
TGCGCCAGCAGCTTGGCCCTCCCCGGGGAGCTGTTTTTT
CASSLALPGELFF
>TRBJ2-7|few|TRBV5-1|.
TGTGCCAGCTCACCGGGGGGCGACGAGCAGTACTTC
CASSPGGDEQYF
>TRBJ2-3|many|TRBV29-1|TRBD2
TGCAGCGTTGAAGGCGGGAGACGCACAGATACGCAGTATTTT
CSVEGGRRTDTQYF
>TRBJ2-1|.|TRBV12-3/TRBV12-4|TRBD1
TGTGCCAGCAGTCCCGGGACAGGGGGTTTGGGCAATGAGCAGTTCTTC
CASSPGTGGLGNEQFF
>TRBJ1-2|few|TRBV27|.
TGTGCCAGCAGTTCAACAGGGAGTCCTCTTGATGGCTACACCTTC
CASSSTGSPLDGYTF
>TRBJ2-3|.|TRBV27|.
TGTGCCAGCACCCGTCGAGCGAGCACAGATACGCAGTATTTT
CASTRRASTDTQYF
>TRBJ2-1|many|TRBV29-1|.
TGCAGCGTTGAAGATCCCAGCCGGCCCTACAATGAGCAGTTCTTC
CSVEDPSRPYNEQFF
>TRBJ2-4|few|TRBV21-1|.
TGTGCCAGCAGCACCGGGACTAGCGTGAACATTCAGTACTTC
CASSTGTSVNIQYF
>TRBJ2-3|.|TRBV12-3/TRBV12-4|.
TGTGCCAGCAGGGCTACCACTAGCACAGATACGCAGTATTTT
CASRATTSTDTQYF
>TRBJ2-3|few|TRBV15|TRBD2
TGTGCCACCAGCGGGAGACCGAGCGGGATAGACACAGATACGCAGTATTTT
CATSGRPSGIDTDTQYF
>TRBJ2-7|few|TRBV12-3/TRBV12-4|TRBD1
TGTGCCAGCAGCTCCAACCGGGACAGGGGCTACGAGCAGTACTTC
CASSSNRDRGYEQYF
>TRBJ1-1|.|TRBV5-1|.
TGCGCCAGCAGCCCCCCTGGGCTAGGCGGCACTGAAGCTTTCTTT
CASSPPGLGGTEAFF
>TRBJ2-7|few|TRBV5-1|.
TGCGCCAGCAGCTTGGACTCTGGATACGAGCAGTACTTC
CASSLDSGYEQYF
>TRBJ2-1|.|TRBV19|.
TGTGCCAGTAGTATCATGGGCGGCCCTACGGACAATGAGCAGTTCTTC
CASSIMGGPTDNEQFF
>TRBJ1-1|.|TRBV20-1|.
TGCAGTGCGATCAAGAACACTGAAGCTTTCTTT
CSAIKNTEAFF
>TRBJ2-1|few|TRBV28|.
TGTGCCAGCGGCGGGACAAGGCAGTTCTTC
CASGGTRQFF
>TRBJ1-1|.|TRBV5-1|.
TGCGCCAGCAGGCAAGAGGACACTGAAGCTTTCTTT
CASRQEDTEAFF
>TRBJ2-7|.|TRBV15|.
TGTGCCACCAGCAGAGATAGGGGACAAGCCTACGAGCAGTACTTC
CATSRDRGQAYEQYF
>TRBJ2-1|.|TRBV4-1|TRBD2
TGCGCCAGCCGGGGAGGCATAACTAGCGGGGGGGCCGAAAGCTCCTACAATGAGCAGTTCTTC
CASRGGITSGGAESSYNEQFF
>TRBJ2-7|many|TRBV12-3/TRBV12-4|TRBD2
TGTGCCAGCAATTCCCTCCCCGGGACTAGCGACTCCTACGAGCAGTACTTC
CASNSLPGTSDSYEQYF
>TRBJ2-1|.|TRBV9|.
TGTGCCAGCAGCGTCAGGAGCGGCCCGTACAATGAGCAGTTCTTC
CASSVRSGPYNEQFF
>TRBJ2-7|many|TRBV27|.
TGTGCCAGCAGTTCGCGGAACCCGCTCTACGAGCAGTACTTC
CASSSRNPLYEQYF
>TRBJ1-5|few|TRBV20-1|.
TGCAGTGCTGCCCATGCGGGGCAGGGTGGACAGCCCCAGCATTTT
CSAAHAGQGGQPQHF
>TRBJ2-7|many|TRBV7-2|.
TGTGCCAGCAGCTTAGCGGACGGCTACGAGCAGTACTTC
CASSLADGYEQYF
>TRBJ1-1|many|TRBV29-1|TRBD1
TGCAGCGTTGAAGGCAAGACAGGGTCGGTCACTGAAGCTTTCTTT
CSVEGKTGSVTEAFF
>TRBJ2-6|many|TRBV7-3|.
TGTGCCAGCAGCTCCCGACCCGGGGCTGGGGCCAACGTCCTGACTTTC
CASSSRPGAGANVLTF
>TRBJ2-1|.|TRBV20-1|.
TGCAGTGCGATGGGGGCGGGAGCTACCGATGAGCAGTTCTTC
CSAMGAGATDEQFF
>TRBJ2-1|few|TRBV12-3/TRBV12-4|.
TGTGCCAGCAGTTTTGACTGGTCCTCCTACAATGAGCAGTTCTTC
CASSFDWSSYNEQFF
>TRBJ1-1|many|TRBV29-1|TRBD1
TGCAGCGTTGGCCCGGACAGGGACACTGAAGCTTTCTTT
CSVGPDRDTEAFF
>TRBJ2-7|.|TRBV20-1|.
TGCAGTGCTAGAGTTCTGACAGCGAGCTCCTACGAGCAGTACTTC
CSARVLTASSYEQYF
>TRBJ1-5|few|TRBV4-2|.
TGTGCCAGCAGCCAAGATCTTGGGGTGGGCCAGCCCCAGCATTTT
CASSQDLGVGQPQHF
>TRBJ2-5|once|TRBV29-1|TRBD2
TGCAGCGTCTTAGGGACTAACCAAGAGACCCAGTACTTC
CSVLGTNQETQYF
>TRBJ2-3|many|TRBV29-1|TRBD2
TGCAGCGTTGCAAAACGGGAGGTTGTCACGCAGTATTTT
CSVAKREVVTQYF
>TRBJ1-2|few|TRBV29-1|.
TGCAGCGTTTTATACGAGAGCGGCTACACCTTC
CSVLYESGYTF
>TRBJ2-3|many|TRBV12-3/TRBV12-4|TRBD2
TGTGCCAGCAGTAGCGGGAGCTGGACAGATACGCAGTATTTT
CASSSGSWTDTQYF
>TRBJ2-7|.|TRBV4-1|TRBD2
TGCGCCAGCAGCCTACGTCTCGGGACTAGCAGTTTCTACGAGCAGTACTTC
CASSLRLGTSSFYEQYF
>TRBJ2-3|few|TRBV7-9|.
TGTGCCAGCAGCTTACCTGACAGGGATACGCAGTATTTT
CASSLPDRDTQYF
>TRBJ2-2|.|TRBV4-3|TRBD1
TGCGCCAGCAGCCAAGACGGGGGACAGGGGAACACCGGGGAGCTGTTTTTT
CASSQDGGQGNTGELFF
>TRBJ2-7|many|TRBV29-1|TRBD1
TGCAGCGTTCTCGGGACAGGGGCGCACGAGCAGTACTTC
CSVLGTGAHEQYF
>TRBJ1-3|.|TRBV7-9|.
TGTGCCAGCAGCTTAGCGGATACGGACAGCGGAAACACCATATATTTT
CASSLADTDSGNTIYF
>TRBJ1-2|many|TRBV25-1|.
TGTGCCAGCAGTGAATACGGGACCCGTGCTGGCTACACCTTC
CASSEYGTRAGYTF
>TRBJ1-1|many|TRBV10-3|TRBD1
TGTGCCATCAGGGGGACAGGGGACGGCACTGAAGCTTTCTTT
CAIRGTGDGTEAFF
>TRBJ2-7|few|TRBV4-3|.
TGCGCCAGCAGCCAAGAACGCCGGTCCGAGCAGTACTTC
CASSQERRSEQYF